This TCR beta chain appears in the sequencing data of a study of early T cells in non-severe SARS-CoV-2 infection. Via MiXCR, TCRdb re-called the 5' RACE reads, giving one row per CDR3 protein. The table shows roughly 120,000 distinct CDR3 sequences, with 14% to 15% occurring only once. This clonotype was counted a few times. The V gene lost 2 bases and the J gene lost 3 bases, with 5 bases spanning the gap. CDR3 length: 11 amino acids. Germline V gene lookup returns CDR1 SQVTM and CDR2 ANQGSEA. J is TRBJ2-7 and V is TRBV29-1; D remains ambiguous. The material sequenced was whole blood. The source of this sequence is an adult who was a healthcare worker with PCR-confirmed SARS-CoV-2 infection or an uninfected control (not recorded which). CDR3 protein: CSVESSYEQYF. The DNA of the CDR3 is TGCAGCGTTGAATCTAGCTACGAGCAGTACTTC.